The 10 T cell receptor beta chains listed next were all sequenced from one sample in a study of cytomegalovirus exposure and HLA in healthy donors. The PCR ran on 60 Vbeta and 13 Jbeta primers. The table came from immunoSEQ multiplex PCR; TCRdb's copy has only in-frame clones and leaves some out. The sample has some 200,000 clones, approximately 70% seen once. The sample comprised PBMCs. Receptors were obtained from a man between 40 and 49 years old in good health and CMV-seropositive.

J is TRBJ2-5 and V is TRBV19; 8 bases fit TRBD2. The V and J ends lost 2 bases and 1 base, in that order; junction bases with no gene match: 6. CDR1 LNHDA and CDR2 SQIVND come from the germline V gene (reference sequence). This CDR3 region has 16 residues. CDR3 residues: CASSIMDGGAQETQYF. CDR3 nucleotides: TGTGCCAGTAGTATAATGGACGGGGGGGCCCAAGAGACCCAGTACTTC.

The chain has TRBV23-1 and TRBJ1-4; D gene unclear. TRBV23-1 is an open reading frame, and its role is uncertain. The CDR3 has 12 residues. Trimming removed 7 bases at V and 9 bases at J, with 12 bases between. The CDR3 DNA reads TGCGCCAGCACCTCCCCCGGGAAAAAACTGTTTTTT. The encoded protein is CASTSPGKKLFF.

In its sample, this clone was seen once. V usage is TRBV9 and J usage is TRBJ2-1, with D tentatively TRBD2 (5 bases). Germline V gene sequence: CDR1 SGDLS, CDR2 YYNGEE. The CDR3 loop spans 15 amino acids. Trimming stripped 0 bases from V and 5 bases from J, with 12 bases between. Here the CDR3 DNA reads TGTGCCAGCAGCGTAGAGATTAGCGTAGACAATGAGCAGTTCTTC. Translated: CASSVEISVDNEQFF.

Here the CDR3 reads CASEVKGAAGDEQYF. The CDR3 bases are TGTGCCAGCGAGGTTAAGGGGGCCGCTGGGGACGAGCAGTACTTC. V gene TRBV5-4 combines with J gene TRBJ2-7; 7 nucleotides line up with TRBD1. Unmatched junction bases numbered 15, after V lost 7 bases and J lost 5 bases. Germline CDR1 SGHNT, CDR2 YYREEE (reference sequence). The CDR3 extends over 15 amino acids.

In DNA form, the CDR3 reads TGTGCCAGTAGTACCCAGGGGCTCAGCCAGCCCCAGCATTTT. The encoded protein is CASSTQGLSQPQHF. This sequence joins TRBV19 and TRBJ1-5; a weak D match, TRBD1 (6 bases). Germline-derived CDR1 and CDR2 are LNHDA and SQIVND (reference sequence). Trimming took off 4 bases at V and 7 bases at J, with 14 bases between the two ends. The CDR3 runs 14 residues. The variable domain in full, with the rest retrieved from reference TRBV19 and TRBJ1-5, is DGGITQSPKYLFRKEGQNVTLSCEQNLNHDAMYWYRQDPGQGLRLIYYSQIVNDFQKGDIAEGYSVSREKKESFPLTVTSAQKNPTAFYLCASSTQGLSQPQHFGDGTRLSIL.

V is TRBV4-1 and J is TRBJ2-7, with D tentatively TRBD1 (5 bases). V dropped 1 base and J dropped 9 bases, with 22 bases sitting between them. From germline, CDR1 is MGHRA and CDR2 YSYEKL. The CDR3 spans 16 residues. The CDR3 reads CASSQAPTANYDVQYF. DNA of the CDR3: TGCGCCAGCAGCCAAGCTCCGACAGCCAACTACGATGTGCAGTACTTC.

This clone was recorded only once. V gene TRBV5-1 combines with J gene TRBJ1-6; 7 bases align to TRBD1. V lost 4 bases, J lost 5 bases, and 3 bases stayed unmatched. The CDR3 spans 14 residues. From germline, CDR1 is SGHRS and CDR2 YFSETQ. CDR3 sequence (DNA): TGCGCCAGCAGCAGGACAGGTGATAATTCACCCCTCCACTTT. The encoded protein is CASSRTGDNSPLHF.

V is TRBV6-5 and J is TRBJ1-1; perhaps TRBD1 as D (6 bases). The CDR3 totals 11 residues. From germline, CDR1 is MNHEY and CDR2 SVGAGI. Trimming took off 6 bases at V and 11 bases at J, with 13 bases between the two ends. The chain's CDR3 is CASSYAGEAFF. For the CDR3, the DNA is TGTGCCAGCAGCTACGCAGGGGAGGCTTTCTTT.

This sequence joins TRBV5-4 and TRBJ1-2; the D gene is possibly TRBD1 (6 bases). The length of the CDR3 is 13 residues. Trimming stripped 4 bases from V and 8 bases from J, with 15 bases between. Germline CDR1 reads SGHNT; CDR2 reads YYREEE (reference sequence). CDR3 protein: CASSLNREGGYTF. The CDR3 DNA reads as TGTGCCAGCAGCCTAAACAGGGAAGGGGGCTACACCTTC.

The rearrangement joins TRBV19 to TRBJ1-5, with TRBD1 as a possible D gene (5 bases). CDR3 length: 15 residues. Trimming cost V 5 bases and J 1 base, with 12 bases left between them. CDR1 and CDR2 (germline): LNHDA, SQIVND (reference sequence). The CDR3 DNA reads TGTGCCAGTAGTCAAATACGACAGAGCAATCAGCCCCAGCATTTT. It codes for CASSQIRQSNQPQHF.